This TCR beta chain originates from a study of blood T cell repertoires in COVID-19. Study summary: The samples span acute and convalescent COVID-19 from the United States, Italy and Spain. The analysed material was cDNA or gDNA that came from T cells, B-cell-depleted T cells, or PBMCs.

In the study's own analysis: Reference gene primer amplification in the assay estimated nucleated cell counts. Here immunoSEQ multiplex PCR was the method, and the copy in TCRdb shows in-frame clones only, minus some. D and trimming come from the DNA, and the V and J calls and clone size come from that table. The repertoire consists of about 280,000 clones, with approximately 90% occurring once and the leading ten covering 3%. The CDR3 has 15 residues. Germline V gives CDR1 MNHEY, CDR2 SVGAGI. With 6 bases clipped from V and 5 bases from J, the junction kept 4 bases outside the gene matches. The chain joins TRBV6-5 to TRBJ2-2; 12 bases fit TRBD1. The sample consisted of peripheral blood. This clonotype was obtained from a woman aged 25 to 39 with active or convalescent COVID-19. This CDR3 is CASSEGQGATGELFF. In DNA, the CDR3 is TGTGCCAGCAGCGAGGGACAGGGGGCGACCGGGGAGCTGTTTTTT.